Shown below are 24 T cell receptor beta chains from a single sample sequenced in a study of blood T cell repertoires in COVID-19. Assay used: immunoSEQ multiplex PCR; TCRdb lists only in-frame clones, some missing. The sample holds 60,000 to 75,000 clones, about 70% seen once. Sequencing input: peripheral blood. The origin of the receptors is a woman aged 80 or older with acute or convalescent COVID-19.

The chain carries TRBV21-1 and TRBJ1-2; the tabulated D call, TRBD1, remains unverified against the DNA. TRBV21-1 is a known pseudogene. This CDR3 is 14 amino acids long. The chain's CDR3 is CASSMDRGNYGYTF. Here the CDR3 DNA reads TGTGCCAGCAGCATGGACAGGGGGAACTATGGCTACACCTTC.

The gene calls are TRBV2 and TRBJ2-3; 13 bases align to TRBD2. With 6 bases clipped from V and 8 bases from J, the junction kept 14 bases outside the gene matches. The CDR3 is 17 amino acids. Germline loops: CDR1 SNHLY, CDR2 FYNNEI. The CDR3 reads CASSAGGTSGALGTQYF. DNA of the CDR3: TGTGCCAGCAGCGCAGGCGGGACTAGCGGGGCTTTGGGTACGCAGTATTTT.

V is TRBV11-3 and J is TRBJ1-2, with 9 bases fitting TRBD1. V was pared by 4 bases and J by 4 bases, with 7 bases of the junction left unmatched. The CDR3 length is 15 residues. CDR1 SGHNT and CDR2 YENEEA come from the germline V gene. Here the CDR3 reads CASSYYRGRSYGYTF. In DNA, the CDR3 is TGTGCCAGCAGCTATTACAGGGGGCGCAGCTATGGCTACACCTTC. Full variable domain (outside the CDR3, taken from reference TRBV11-3 and TRBJ1-2): EAGVVQSPRYKIIEKKQPVAFWCNPISGHNTLYWYLQNLGQGPELLIRYENEEAVDDSQLPKDRFSAERLKGVDSTLKIQPAELGDSAVYLCASSYYRGRSYGYTFGSGTRLTVV.

This clone was picked up a small number of times. This CDR3 reads CASSQVGGTSGRAWGIEQYF. The CDR3 DNA is TGTGCCAGCAGCCAAGTAGGTGGGACTAGCGGGAGGGCCTGGGGCATCGAGCAGTACTTC. The chain carries TRBV3-1 (or the pseudogene TRBV3-2) and TRBJ2-7; 16 nucleotides line up with TRBD2. The CDR3 covers 20 residues. V gave up 1 base and J gave up 6 bases; unmatched junction bases: 15. Germline lookup yields CDR1 LGHDT and CDR2 YNNKEL (reference sequence).

The chain joins TRBV6-2 or TRBV6-3 to TRBJ2-7, with 8 nucleotides matching TRBD2. With 1 base clipped from V and 5 bases from J, the junction kept 4 bases outside the gene matches. This CDR3 has 14 amino acids. From germline, CDR1 is MNHEY and CDR2 SVGEGT. CDR3 residues: CASSYYSGGNEQYF. CDR3 nucleotides: TGTGCCAGCAGTTACTATTCGGGAGGGAACGAGCAGTACTTC.

The chain couples TRBV11-2 to TRBJ2-2, with 14 bases lining up with TRBD2. V lost 5 bases to trimming and J lost 5 bases; unmatched junction nucleotides: 13. Germline V lookup: CDR1 SGHAT, CDR2 FQNNGV. This CDR3 is built from 19 residues. DNA for the CDR3: TGTGCCAGCAGCCTTCTATTACCCGGGACTAGCGGGGGTACCGGGGAGCTGTTTTTT. The encoded protein is CASSLLLPGTSGGTGELFF.

The rearrangement links TRBV19 to TRBJ1-2; 8 bases align to TRBD1. Germline CDR1 and CDR2: LNHDA and SQIVND (reference sequence). This CDR3 has 14 amino acids. The junction had 3 bases not matched to a gene; V was cut back by 4 bases and J by 2 bases. The CDR3 loop reads CASSTGGGNYGYTF. The CDR3 nucleotides are TGTGCCAGTAGTACAGGGGGCGGAAACTATGGCTACACCTTC.

This clone was counted only a few times. This chain connects TRBV18 to TRBJ1-6, with 9 bases identical to TRBD1. Trimming cost V 4 bases and J 7 bases; bases outside gene matches: 5. This CDR3 has 15 residues. Germline CDR1 and CDR2: KGHSH and LQKENI. CDR3 coding DNA: TGTGCCAGCTCACTTCGGACAGGGGAGAATTCACCCCTCCACTTT. It specifies CASSLRTGENSPLHF.

This clone was detected only a few times. The chain uses TRBV5-5 and TRBJ2-7; possible D gene TRBD1, 6 bases. Germline V CDR1 and CDR2: SGHKS, YYEKEE (reference sequence). The V and J ends lost 4 bases and 4 bases respectively, with 18 bases between them. This CDR3 is 15 amino acids long. The CDR3 nucleotides read TGTGCCAGCAGCCTGGCAGGGCAGGGGTTATACGAGCAGTACTTC. It encodes CASSLAGQGLYEQYF.

V usage is TRBV20-1 and J usage is TRBJ2-7; no definite D call. CDR1 is DFQATT, CDR2 SNEGSKA, per germline (reference sequence). The CDR3 consists of 11 residues. Trimming pared 8 bases from V and 3 bases from J, leaving 11 bases between. Here the CDR3 DNA reads TGCAGTCCCCAGACAAACTACGAGCAGTACTTC. Translating it yields CSPQTNYEQYF.

V gene TRBV5-1 combines with J gene TRBJ1-4; D not resolved. Trimming left V 0 bases short and J 6 bases short, with 12 bases between. The CDR3 length is 15 residues. Germline V gives CDR1 SGHRS, CDR2 YFSETQ. The CDR3 bases are TGCGCCAGCAGCTTGGCCTTACAGCCTGATGAAAAACTGTTTTTT. Amino acids: CASSLALQPDEKLFF. Full variable domain (outside the CDR3, taken from reference TRBV5-1 and TRBJ1-4): KAGVTQTPRYLIKTRGQQVTLSCSPISGHRSVSWYQQTPGQGLQFLFEYFSETQRNKGNFPGRFSGRQFSNSRSEMNVSTLELGDSALYLCASSLALQPDEKLFFGSGTQLSVL.

The rearrangement joins TRBV4-2 to TRBJ2-7; TRBD2 aligns across 7 bases. The trim removed 0 bases at V and 5 bases at J, leaving 1 base unmatched. The CDR3 extends over 13 amino acids. Germline V CDR1 and CDR2: LGHNA, YNFKEQ. CDR3 sequence: CASSQDAGDEQYF. The CDR3 DNA reads TGTGCCAGCAGCCAAGATGCGGGAGACGAGCAGTACTTC.

The chain recombines TRBV4-1 with TRBJ1-3; no reliable D call. V was clipped by 0 bases and J by 0 bases, with 12 bases between them. Per the germline V gene, CDR1 is MGHRA and CDR2 is YSYEKL. CDR3 length: 17 amino acids. The CDR3: CASSQDGISGSGNTIYF. CDR3 bases: TGCGCCAGCAGCCAAGACGGGATTTCCGGCTCTGGAAACACCATATATTTT.

There are many counts of this clone. This chain uses TRBV28 with TRBJ2-3; D not resolved. Germline values: CDR1 MDHEN, CDR2 SYDVKM. The CDR3 length is 13 residues. Trimming took 2 bases from V and 4 from J, leaving 7 bases between them. This CDR3 is CASSLIFADTQYF. CDR3 DNA sequence: TGTGCCAGCAGTTTAATCTTTGCAGATACGCAGTATTTT.

This sequence joins TRBV28 and TRBJ2-1, with 7 bases matching TRBD2. Germline assignment: CDR1 MDHEN and CDR2 SYDVKM. Germline trimming cut 5 bases from V and 11 bases from J; bases unmatched to any gene: 18. The CDR3 has 16 amino acids. The CDR3, as DNA: TGTGCCAGCAGTCCTCGGCGGGGGAGCCGGGGTAGTAAGCAGTTCTTC. This encodes CASSPRRGSRGSKQFF. Full variable domain (remainder filled in from reference TRBV28 and TRBJ2-1): DVKVTQSSRYLVKRTGEKVFLECVQDMDHENMFWYRQDPGLGLRLIYFSYDVKMKEKGDIPEGYSVSREKKERFSLILESASTNQTSMYLCASSPRRGSRGSKQFFGPGTRLTVL.

V usage is TRBV5-6 and J usage is TRBJ2-5; D may be TRBD1 (5 bases). Germline V gene sequence: CDR1 SGHDT, CDR2 YYEEEE. Trimming took off 1 base at V and 0 bases at J, with 10 bases between the two ends. The CDR3 sequence is 15 residues long. The CDR3 coding sequence is TGTGCCAGCAGCTTGCTAGGGGCCCACCAAGAGACCCAGTACTTC. Its protein is CASSLLGAHQETQYF.

The chain recombines TRBV5-1 with TRBJ1-6; D is perhaps TRBD1 (5 bases). The CDR3 is 17 residues long. CDR1 SGHRS and CDR2 YFSETQ come from the germline V gene. The V and J ends lost 4 bases and 8 bases respectively, with 22 bases between them. CDR3 loop: CASSPGDAESRYSPLHF. The CDR3 coding sequence is TGCGCCAGCAGCCCGGGGGACGCAGAGTCCAGGTATTCACCCCTCCACTTT.

The genes are TRBV27 and TRBJ2-2; D might be TRBD1 (6 bases). Trimming removed 6 bases from V and 2 bases from J, with 13 bases in between. Germline V CDR1 and CDR2: MNHEY, SMNVEV (reference sequence). The CDR3 has 15 amino acids. The CDR3 protein is CASSLTGSNTGELFF. The CDR3 DNA reads TGTGCCAGCAGCCTCACAGGGAGTAACACCGGGGAGCTGTTTTTT.

This clone was recorded a few times. The chain recombines TRBV7-2 with TRBJ1-3; no clear D gene. This CDR3 comprises 14 residues. Germline V gene sequence: CDR1 SGHTA, CDR2 FQGNSA. The V end lost 5 bases, the J end lost 0 bases, and 8 bases lay between the germline ends. The CDR3 region is CASSEGSSGNTIYF. The CDR3 region has the DNA TGTGCCAGCAGCGAAGGGAGCTCTGGAAACACCATATATTTT.

CDR3: CASGRKVDTQYF. CDR3 in DNA: TGTGCCAGCGGGAGGAAGGTAGATACGCAGTATTTT. The chain carries TRBV6-5 and TRBJ2-3; a weak D match, TRBD2 (6 bases). Trimming took off 8 bases at V and 5 bases at J, with 11 bases between the two ends. The CDR3 contains 12 residues. Germline loops: CDR1 MNHEY, CDR2 SVGAGI.

The chain is built from TRBV11-1 and TRBJ1-2, with 8 nucleotides matching TRBD1. The CDR3 has 14 residues. CDR1 is SGHAT, CDR2 FQDESV, per germline (reference sequence). The V segment lost 5 bases and the J segment 4 bases; nucleotides outside the gene matches: 6. CDR3 loop: CASSPGQGTYGYTF. Here the CDR3 DNA reads TGTGCCAGCAGCCCAGGACAGGGAACCTATGGCTACACCTTC.

V is TRBV9 and J is TRBJ1-1, with D unresolved. In germline, CDR1 is SGDLS, CDR2 YYNGEE. Trimming removed 1 base from V and 1 base from J, with 11 bases in between. The CDR3 has 15 residues. CDR3 in DNA: TGTGCCAGCAGCGTACTAGCCTCGGGGAACACTGAAGCTTTCTTT. Its protein product is CASSVLASGNTEAFF.

This clone was picked up a small number of times. An end of the junction differs from the germline gene, which may be a read error. V gene TRBV19 combines with J gene TRBJ1-1; D is unclear. The germline V gene encodes CDR1 LNHDA and CDR2 SQIVND (reference sequence). The CDR3 is 14 residues long. The CDR3 DNA follows: TGTGCCAGTAGTCCCCCCCGGGAGGGCACTGAAGCCTTCTTT. Its translation: CASSPPREGTEAFF.

V gene TRBV5-6 combines with J gene TRBJ1-1, with D perhaps TRBD1 (5 bases). CDR1 and CDR2 from the germline V gene are SGHDT and YYEEEE. Trimming removed 4 bases from V and 0 bases from J, with 10 bases in between. CDR3 length equals 14 residues. The CDR3 loop reads CASSAGLLNTEAFF. The CDR3 region has the DNA TGTGCCAGCAGCGCGGGACTCTTGAACACTGAAGCTTTCTTT.